There are many counts of the clone carrying this TCR beta chain. Noted time point: newly diagnosed GD, antithyroid drugs for less than 3 months. PBMC RNA was the source of the TCR library. Libraries of TCR beta came from iRepertoire HTBI primers plus Arm-PCR of CDR3 regions. Each CDR3 protein is one row after TCRdb ran MiXCR on the multiplex PCR reads. The sample includes hundreds of thousands of distinct CDR3 sequences, about 16% of them seen just once. The data stem from a study of regulatory T cells in long-lasting Graves disease. Germline V gene data show CDR1 as SGHAT and CDR2 as FQNNGV. The CDR3 sequence is 17 residues long. V was clipped by 5 bases and J by 2 bases, with 20 bases between them. The sample also formed part of further work on T cells in Graves' hyperthyroidism and ophthalmopathy.

Sequences were derived from peripheral blood mononuclear cells (PBMCs), sampled at new diagnosis, from a patient treated with antithyroid drugs. The chain employs TRBV11-2 and TRBJ2-3, with D maybe TRBD2 (7 bases). The TCR sequence derives from a man aged 18-30 years with Graves disease. CDR3 sequence (DNA): TGTGCCAGCAGCGCCAATGGGGGGGCAGGACCCACAGATACGCAGTATTTT. Translated, it gives CASSANGGAGPTDTQYF. Full variable domain (missing parts from reference TRBV11-2 and TRBJ2-3): EAGVAQSPRYKIIEKRQSVAFWCNPISGHATLYWYQQILGQGPKLLIQFQNNGVVDDSQLPKDRFSAERLKGVDSTLKIQPAKLEDSAVYLCASSANGGAGPTDTQYFGPGTRLTVL.